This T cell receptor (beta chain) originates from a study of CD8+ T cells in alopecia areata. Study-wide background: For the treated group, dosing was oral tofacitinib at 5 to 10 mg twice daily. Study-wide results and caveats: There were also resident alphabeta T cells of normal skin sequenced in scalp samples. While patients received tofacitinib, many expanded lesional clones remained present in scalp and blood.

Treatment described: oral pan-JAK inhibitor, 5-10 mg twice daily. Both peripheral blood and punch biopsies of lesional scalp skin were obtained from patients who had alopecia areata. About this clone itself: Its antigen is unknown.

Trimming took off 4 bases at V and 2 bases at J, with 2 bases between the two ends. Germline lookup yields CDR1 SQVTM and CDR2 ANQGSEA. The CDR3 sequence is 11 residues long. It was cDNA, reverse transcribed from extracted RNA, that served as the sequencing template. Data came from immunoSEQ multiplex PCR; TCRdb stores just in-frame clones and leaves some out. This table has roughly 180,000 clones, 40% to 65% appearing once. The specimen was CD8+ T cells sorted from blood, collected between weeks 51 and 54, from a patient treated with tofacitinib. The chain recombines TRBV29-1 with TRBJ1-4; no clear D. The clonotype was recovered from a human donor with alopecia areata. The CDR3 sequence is CSVVTNEKLFF. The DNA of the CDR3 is TGCAGCGTTGTCACTAATGAAAAACTGTTTTTT.